This T cell receptor beta chain derives from a study of beta chain features in type 1 diabetes (dated by TCRdb to about 2018). Regarding the complete study: Mean age, gender distribution, total cell number and subset yield did not differ between patients and healthy donors. A total of under 120,000,000 sorted cells were examined across all samples, and RNA yield correlated strongly with the number of cells per subset. Naive and central memory subsets were obtained from all 30 or so donors, but regulatory and stem cell-like memory subsets were isolated from only 8 patients and roughly 8 healthy donors. In the study, TCRB repertoires of sorted circulating CD4+ T cell subsets from recently diagnosed type 1 diabetes patients were compared with those of matched healthy donors.

A single peripheral blood draw of 90 to 150 mL on average was collected from each donor into heparinised tubes. Using a panel that included CD45RO, CCR7, CD25, CD127, CD95 and CD27, naive, central memory, regulatory and stem cell-like memory CD4+ T cells were sorted on a BD FACSAria II. A purity above 95% was achieved for all sorted populations. PBMCs were isolated right away by Lymphoprep density gradient centrifugation and were stained directly, without culture. Samples were stained and sorted in pairs, with one healthy donor and one patient per experiment, so that batch effects were minimized. Study-level results and caveats: Patients with type 1 diabetes made fewer insertions and deleted more nucleotides at VDJ recombination sites, implying thymic rearrangement abnormalities. The naive, central memory and regulatory TCRB repertoires appeared to resemble one another more closely among patients than among healthy donors. Because cDNA rather than genomic DNA was sequenced, highly expressing activated cells could have been over-represented, although no difference in activation and CD3 levels was found between groups. Only small numbers of individuals were included in the HLA sub-analyses, which left unresolved whether HLA type had any influence on TCRB rearrangement. Type 1 diabetes patients showed a moderate but significant shortening of TCRB CDR3 length in all four CD4+ subsets. PCR may preferentially amplify shorter templates, but because patient and control samples were amplified and corrected together, any resulting skew would affect both groups equally.

CDR1 SNHLY and CDR2 FYNNEI were looked up in the germline V gene. V and J are truncated by 6 bases and 4 bases respectively, leaving an intervening sequence of 7 bases. From the cysteine through the phenylalanine, the CDR3 covers 11 amino acids. Only the CDR3 portion is preserved as DNA: 33 bases, with reading frame beginning at the first base. The entire amount of isolated RNA was reverse transcribed using the High Capacity cDNA Reverse Transcription Kit, so the sequenced TCRB transcripts were expressed ones. Deep immunoSEQ sequencing was applied to naive, central memory and regulatory T cell samples, giving an average of about 3.6 million total reads per sample. Sorted cells were lysed in RLT buffer, and RNA was extracted using DNase-treated RNeasy Micro or Mini kits according to cell number. Each cell subset was processed on its own to prevent cross-contamination, while patient and healthy donor samples were processed together. TCRB sequences were amplified from cDNA with the immunoSEQ multiplex PCR, producing 87-bp fragments spanning the CDR3 region. Sequencing of the amplicons was done on the Illumina HiSeq platform. In the original analysis: PCR bias was computationally corrected using synthetic template baselines, reads within Hamming distance 2 were collapsed, and singletons that could not be merged were discarded. Reads were aligned against IMGT to assign V, D and J genes, CDR3 length and insertions or deletions at six rearrangement sites. Within each subset, clonotype counts were normalized to sorted cell number, and only after that were true diversity and Gini coefficients computed with the tcR R package. The overlap coefficient, calculated on TCRB nucleotide sequences, was used to quantify repertoire sharing. Out-of-frame TCRB sequences from naive cells were analyzed as a proxy for the pre-selection repertoire. TCRdb provides this immuneACCESS table in a form limited to in-frame rearrangements. Some clones are lacking; in checked studies, under half of them reflect an unresolved V gene, and why the rest are absent is not known. Clonal size and the V and J genes are those of that table, whereas D and trimming came from the DNA. The sample includes under 300,000 clones, with roughly 24% observed a single time. The ten largest clones represent more than 0.009% of the sample.

A word on this clone: This clone's antigen is unknown. No clone much larger than this one lies a single base away; base qualities are absent. The sample contains more than one DNA sequence encoding this CDR3.

The receptor was derived from a young woman with type 1 diabetes. The sequenced material came from naive CD4+ T cells from blood. This specimen's cell subset or site label, interpreted: true naive CD4+ T cells. Recombination connected TRBV2 to TRBJ2-7; the D gene assignment is ambiguous. The DNA sequence follows: TGTGCCAGCAGCCCTACGTACGAGCAGTACTTC. Translated, it gives CASSPTYEQYF.